This T cell receptor beta chain was recorded in a study of OX40 agonist ivuxolimab in advanced cancers. About the research overall: It was ivuxolimab, an agonistic anti-OX40 (CD134) antibody, that patients were treated with. Study observations and caveats: Clonal expansion was seen in CD4+ and CD8+ blood T cells by week 6 at 0.1 to 3.0 mg/kg. Relative to CD4+, CD8+ T cells held more expanded clones on average.

Produced via immunoSEQ multiplex PCR; TCRdb's table is partial and in-frame only. This table has 85,000 to 100,000 clones, roughly 95% appearing once. As regards this clone: Its antigen is as yet unknown.

CDR3 length: 15 amino acids. Germline lookup yields CDR1 MNHEY and CDR2 SMNVEV (reference sequence). The V end was cut by 5 bases, the J end by 7 bases, with 15 bases between. Any history of autoimmune disease or systemic immunosuppression disqualified patients. The chain is built from TRBV27 and TRBJ1-6, with a possible D match to TRBD1 (6 bases). This receptor was identified in an adult with an advanced solid tumor such as melanoma, head and neck, liver or kidney cancer. The sample in question was CD4+ or CD8+ T cells sorted from blood, obtained in a trial of the OX40 agonist ivuxolimab. The CDR3 sequence: CASSQPGGHNSPLHF. The CDR3 region has the DNA TGTGCCAGCAGTCAACCGGGGGGGCACAATTCACCCCTCCACTTT.